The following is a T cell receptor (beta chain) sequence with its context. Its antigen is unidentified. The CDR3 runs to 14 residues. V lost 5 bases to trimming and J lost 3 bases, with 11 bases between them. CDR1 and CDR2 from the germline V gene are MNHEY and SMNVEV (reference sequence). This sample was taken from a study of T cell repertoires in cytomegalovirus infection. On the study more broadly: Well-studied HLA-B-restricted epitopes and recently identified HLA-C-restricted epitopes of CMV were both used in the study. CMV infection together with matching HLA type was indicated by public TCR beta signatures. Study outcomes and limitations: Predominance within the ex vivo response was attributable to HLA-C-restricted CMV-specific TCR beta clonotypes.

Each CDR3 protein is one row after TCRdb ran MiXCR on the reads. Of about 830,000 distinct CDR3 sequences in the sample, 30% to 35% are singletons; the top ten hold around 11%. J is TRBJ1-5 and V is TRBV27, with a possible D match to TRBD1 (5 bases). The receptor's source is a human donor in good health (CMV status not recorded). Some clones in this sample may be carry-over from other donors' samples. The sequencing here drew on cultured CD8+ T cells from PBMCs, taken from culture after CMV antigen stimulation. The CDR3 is CASSIQGFNQPQHF. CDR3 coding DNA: TGTGCCAGCAGTATCCAGGGATTCAATCAGCCCCAGCATTTT.